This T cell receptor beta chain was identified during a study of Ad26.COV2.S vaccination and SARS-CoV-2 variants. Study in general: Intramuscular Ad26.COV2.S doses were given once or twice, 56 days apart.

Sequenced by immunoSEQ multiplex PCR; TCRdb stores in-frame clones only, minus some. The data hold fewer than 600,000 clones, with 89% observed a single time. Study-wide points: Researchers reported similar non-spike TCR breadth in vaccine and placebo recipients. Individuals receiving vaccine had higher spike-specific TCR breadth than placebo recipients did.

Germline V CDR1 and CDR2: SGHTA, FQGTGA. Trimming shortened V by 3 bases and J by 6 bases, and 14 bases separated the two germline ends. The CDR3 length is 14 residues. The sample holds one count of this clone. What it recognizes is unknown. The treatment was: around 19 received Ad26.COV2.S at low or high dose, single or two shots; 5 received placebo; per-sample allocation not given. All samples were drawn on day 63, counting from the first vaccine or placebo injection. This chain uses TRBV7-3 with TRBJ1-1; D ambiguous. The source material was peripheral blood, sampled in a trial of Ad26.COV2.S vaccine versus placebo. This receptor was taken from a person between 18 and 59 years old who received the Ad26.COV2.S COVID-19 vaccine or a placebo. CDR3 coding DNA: TGTGCCAGCAGCTTTTCCTCCGAAGGACCTGAAGCTTTCTTT. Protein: CASSFSSEGPEAFF.